This is a list of T cell receptor beta chains from one sample in a study of CD8+ T cells in alopecia areata. Sequencing was performed with immunoSEQ multiplex PCR; in TCRdb, only in-frame clones are kept and a portion is missing. Of a few hundred thousand clones listed, under 60% are singletons. The sequences come from CD4+ T cells sorted from blood, collected at week 4, from a patient treated with tofacitinib. The receptor source for this set is a human donor with alopecia areata. CDR3s leave out the opening cysteine and the closing phenylalanine or tryptophan.

v_gene,CDR3aa
TRBV25-1,ASSDATGTTSTDTQY
TRBV20-1,SGGFPEAF
TRBV6-1,ASSEASLQGRRY
TRBV18,ASSTEGRKETQY
TRBV2,ATQTDRDTEAF
TRBV10-2,ASSEPGQFTEQY
TRBV7-2,ASSLAGGNQPQH
TRBV25-1,ASSAPQGSETQY
TRBV5-1,ASSQDRVRGYT
TRBV27,ASSLRTGAGGYT
TRBV29-1,SVGAGATGELF
TRBV27,ASRTANSYEQY
TRBV7-2,ASSLGSLSNQPQH
TRBV5-1,ASSLAGGQPQH
TRBV10-2,ASSDGSPSTDTQY
TRBV18,ASSREETQY
TRBV5-1,ASSSGPGTGNHEAF
TRBV30,AWSEGGGPRNTEAF
TRBV6-4,ASRPGNEYGYT
TRBV7-3,ASSSSSQETQY
TRBV4-3,ASSHGLAGNEQF
TRBV6-6,ASRATRDTGELF